These T cell receptor beta chains were read from a single sample in a study of T cell repertoires in cytomegalovirus infection. No antigen is known for these receptors. TCRdb ran MiXCR on the reads and lists one entry per CDR3 protein. In the table there are fewer than 60,000 distinct CDR3 sequences, around a fifth of which are singletons. Sequencing was performed on CD8+ T cells from cultured PBMCs, taken from culture after CMV antigen stimulation. These receptors were collected from a human donor in good health (CMV status not recorded). Some clones in this sample may be carry-over from other donors' samples. CDR3s include the opening cysteine and the closing phenylalanine or tryptophan. The D gene is left open where the match is weak. Size is omitted from some rows. Given values are once, few, many or a class for expanded clones.

J gene: TRBJ1-1
D gene: -
CDR3 length: 12
clone size: -
V gene: TRBV7-6
CDR3 DNA: TGTGCCAGCAGCTTAGCCACAGGGGAAGCTTTCTTT
CDR3 protein: CASSLATGEAFF

J gene: TRBJ1-2
D gene: -
CDR3 length: 16
clone size: -
V gene: TRBV4-1
CDR3 DNA: TGCGCCAGCAGCCAAGAGAGGCGGGGGTATTCCGGTGGCTACACCTTC
CDR3 protein: CASSQERRGYSGGYTF

J gene: TRBJ2-5
D gene: -
CDR3 length: 17
clone size: few
V gene: TRBV7-3
CDR3 DNA: TGTGCCAGCAGTCCCGGAAAACAGGGAGCCCACCGAGAGACCCAGTACTTC
CDR3 protein: CASSPGKQGAHRETQYF

J gene: TRBJ2-1
D gene: -
CDR3 length: 15
clone size: -
V gene: TRBV11-2
CDR3 DNA: TGTGCCAGCAGCCCCTCGGGTGGCTCCTACAATGAGCAGTTCTTC
CDR3 protein: CASSPSGGSYNEQFF

J gene: TRBJ1-1
D gene: -
CDR3 length: 12
clone size: few
V gene: TRBV2
CDR3 DNA: TGTGCCTCGGTAGGGCCCAACACTGAAGCTTTCTTT
CDR3 protein: CASVGPNTEAFF

J gene: TRBJ1-1
D gene: -
CDR3 length: 12
clone size: few
V gene: TRBV11-2
CDR3 DNA: TGTGCCAGCAGCTTATGGAGAACCGAAGCTTTCTTT
CDR3 protein: CASSLWRTEAFF

J gene: TRBJ2-3
D gene: -
CDR3 length: 14
clone size: -
V gene: TRBV6-1
CDR3 DNA: TGTGCCAGCAGTGAAGAAAACCTGGCAGATACGCAGTATTTT
CDR3 protein: CASSEENLADTQYF

J gene: TRBJ1-6
D gene: TRBD1
CDR3 length: 14
clone size: -
V gene: TRBV6-6
CDR3 DNA: TGTGCCCTCAGGACAGGGAATTTGAAAGCACCCCTCCACTTT
CDR3 protein: CALRTGNLKAPLHF

J gene: TRBJ2-7
D gene: -
CDR3 length: 15
clone size: few
V gene: TRBV4-3
CDR3 DNA: TGCGCCAGCAGCCAAGATTCCAGCGGGTCCTACGAGCAGTACTTC
CDR3 protein: CASSQDSSGSYEQYF

J gene: TRBJ2-7
D gene: TRBD1
CDR3 length: 15
clone size: -
V gene: TRBV4-1
CDR3 DNA: TGCGCCAGCAGCCAAGAAAGCAGGGGGCACTACGAGCAGTACTTC
CDR3 protein: CASSQESRGHYEQYF

J gene: TRBJ1-1
D gene: -
CDR3 length: 17
clone size: -
V gene: TRBV7-9
CDR3 DNA: TGTGCCAGCAGCCACGGGAGGGCAGGCGGGTGGCGCACTGAAGCTTTCTTT
CDR3 protein: CASSHGRAGGWRTEAFF

J gene: TRBJ2-3
D gene: TRBD1
CDR3 length: 15
clone size: -
V gene: TRBV5-4
CDR3 DNA: TGTGCCAGCAGCTTGGCTGGACAGGGTGAAGATACGCAGTATTTT
CDR3 protein: CASSLAGQGEDTQYF

J gene: TRBJ2-1
D gene: TRBD2
CDR3 length: 17
clone size: few
V gene: TRBV5-1
CDR3 DNA: TGCGCCAGCAGCTTGGATGGGGGGGATAGCTCCTACAATGAGCAGTTCTTC
CDR3 protein: CASSLDGGDSSYNEQFF

J gene: TRBJ1-1
D gene: -
CDR3 length: 13
clone size: -
V gene: TRBV7-2
CDR3 DNA: TGTGCCAGCAGAACTGGGTCGGACACTGAAGCTTTCTTT
CDR3 protein: CASRTGSDTEAFF

J gene: TRBJ1-1
D gene: TRBD1
CDR3 length: 14
clone size: few
V gene: TRBV7-9
CDR3 DNA: TGTGCCAGCAGCGGGTCGACAGGGCGTACTGAAGCTTTCTTT
CDR3 protein: CASSGSTGRTEAFF

J gene: TRBJ1-1
D gene: TRBD1
CDR3 length: 13
clone size: -
V gene: TRBV12-3/TRBV12-4
CDR3 DNA: TGTGCCAGCAACCTCCCCGACAGGGTTGAAGCTTTCTTT
CDR3 protein: CASNLPDRVEAFF

J gene: TRBJ1-5
D gene: -
CDR3 length: 15
clone size: hyperexpanded
V gene: TRBV28
CDR3 DNA: TGTGCCAGCAGGGGGCTTAAGGGCCCGGGTCAGCCCCAGCATTTT
CDR3 protein: CASRGLKGPGQPQHF

J gene: TRBJ2-1
D gene: TRBD1
CDR3 length: 16
clone size: -
V gene: TRBV27
CDR3 DNA: TGTGCCAGCAGTCCGCGACAGGGTATCTCCTACAATGAGCAGTTCTTC
CDR3 protein: CASSPRQGISYNEQFF

J gene: TRBJ2-7
D gene: TRBD1
CDR3 length: 15
clone size: -
V gene: TRBV6-2/TRBV6-3
CDR3 DNA: TGTGCCAGCAGTTCCATAAACAGGGGGGCGTACGAGCAGTACTTC
CDR3 protein: CASSSINRGAYEQYF

J gene: TRBJ2-7
D gene: -
CDR3 length: 17
clone size: -
V gene: TRBV6-1
CDR3 DNA: TGTGCCAGCAGTCTAGAGATCAGGGCAGCACCTACCTACGAGCAGTACTTC
CDR3 protein: CASSLEIRAAPTYEQYF